This TCR beta chain was sequenced in a study of cytomegalovirus exposure and HLA in healthy donors. A word on this clone: Its matching antigen is unknown.

The PCR contained 60 Vbeta and 13 Jbeta primers. Original processing notes: Later, an analysis found approximately 80 million unique TCR beta chains, and 9.5 million to 12 million of these were shared. Libraries were prepared by immunoSEQ multiplex PCR; TCRdb keeps only in-frame clonotypes and omits some of them. That table gives V, J and clone size, and the DNA gave D and trimming. The table shows approximately 120,000 clones, with about 71% occurring only once. The germline CDR1 and CDR2 sequences are SGHAT and FQNNGV. This CDR3 is built from 14 residues. V was shortened by 3 bases and J by 2 bases, with 11 bases between the two germline ends. Study-level results: It was only CMV serostatus that was available as immune exposure information.

The receptor was isolated from a woman between 50 and 59 years old in good health and CMV-seronegative. The specimen was PBMCs. The gene calls are TRBV11-2 and TRBJ2-7, with D unresolved. CDR3 amino acids: CASSFVAQPYEQYF. CDR3 nucleotides: TGTGCCAGCAGCTTTGTCGCACAGCCCTACGAGCAGTACTTC.